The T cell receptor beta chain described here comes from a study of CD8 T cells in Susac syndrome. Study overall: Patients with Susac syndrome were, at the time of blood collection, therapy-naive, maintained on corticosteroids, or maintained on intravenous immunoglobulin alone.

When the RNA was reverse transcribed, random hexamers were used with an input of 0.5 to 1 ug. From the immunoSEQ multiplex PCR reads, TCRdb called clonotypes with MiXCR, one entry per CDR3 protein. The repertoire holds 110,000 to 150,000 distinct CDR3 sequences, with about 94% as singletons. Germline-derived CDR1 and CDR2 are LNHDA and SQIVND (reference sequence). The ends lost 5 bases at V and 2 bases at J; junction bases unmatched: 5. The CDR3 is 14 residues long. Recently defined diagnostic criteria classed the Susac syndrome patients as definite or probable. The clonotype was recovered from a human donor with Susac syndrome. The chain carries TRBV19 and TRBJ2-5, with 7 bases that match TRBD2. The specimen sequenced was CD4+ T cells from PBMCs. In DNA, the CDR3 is TGTGCCAGTAGTCCGGGACTACTACAAGAGACCCAGTACTTC. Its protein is CASSPGLLQETQYF.